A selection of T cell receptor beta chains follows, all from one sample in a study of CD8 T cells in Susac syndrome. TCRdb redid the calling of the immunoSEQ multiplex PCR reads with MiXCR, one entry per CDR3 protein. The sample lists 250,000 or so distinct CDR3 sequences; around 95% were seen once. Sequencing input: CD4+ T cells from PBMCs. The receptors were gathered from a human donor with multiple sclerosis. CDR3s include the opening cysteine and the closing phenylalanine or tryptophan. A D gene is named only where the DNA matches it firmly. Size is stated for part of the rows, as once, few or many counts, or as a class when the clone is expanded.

CDR3nt: TGTGCCAGCAGCTTAGCAGGGGGCGATTCACCCCTCCACTTT
CDR3aa: CASSLAGGDSPLHF
len: 14
v_gene: TRBV11-2
abundance: -
d_gene: TRBD1
j_gene: TRBJ1-6

CDR3nt: TGTGCCAGCAGCTTATTAGGGCCAGAGACCCAGTACTTC
CDR3aa: CASSLLGPETQYF
len: 13
v_gene: TRBV7-9
abundance: -
d_gene: -
j_gene: TRBJ2-5

CDR3nt: TGTGCCAGCAAACCGGCCAGCTCCTATAATTCACCCCTCCACTTT
CDR3aa: CASKPASSYNSPLHF
len: 15
v_gene: TRBV6-5
abundance: -
d_gene: -
j_gene: TRBJ1-6

CDR3nt: TGTGCCAGCAGCTCCTCCGGGGAGCTGTTTTTT
CDR3aa: CASSSSGELFF
len: 11
v_gene: TRBV5-6
abundance: -
d_gene: -
j_gene: TRBJ2-2

CDR3nt: TGTGCCAGCAGTGAAGCGGTACAATTGTGGGGGACAGAAGACGAGCAGTACTTC
CDR3aa: CASSEAVQLWGTEDEQYF
len: 18
v_gene: TRBV2
abundance: -
d_gene: TRBD1
j_gene: TRBJ2-7

CDR3nt: TGTGCCAGCAGTTTTCGGGGAGGACAGGCCGGGGAGGGGCAGTACTTC
CDR3aa: CASSFRGGQAGEGQYF
len: 16
v_gene: TRBV27
abundance: -
d_gene: -
j_gene: TRBJ2-7

CDR3nt: TGTGCCAGCAGCCCTACCCGGACAGGGGGGGAAAAACTGTTTTTT
CDR3aa: CASSPTRTGGEKLFF
len: 15
v_gene: TRBV7-9
abundance: -
d_gene: TRBD1
j_gene: TRBJ1-4

CDR3nt: TGTGCCAGCACCCGGGGACGGGGGAAAGAGACCCAGTACTTC
CDR3aa: CASTRGRGKETQYF
len: 14
v_gene: TRBV6-1
abundance: -
d_gene: -
j_gene: TRBJ2-5

CDR3nt: TGTGCCAGCAGGCGACTTGGGTGGAGTGAAAAACTGTTTTTT
CDR3aa: CASRRLGWSEKLFF
len: 14
v_gene: TRBV28
abundance: -
d_gene: -
j_gene: TRBJ1-4

CDR3nt: TGCGCCAGCAGCTTCATCGGGACTGGGACCACCGGGGAGCTGTTTTTT
CDR3aa: CASSFIGTGTTGELFF
len: 16
v_gene: TRBV5-1
abundance: -
d_gene: -
j_gene: TRBJ2-2

CDR3nt: TGTGCCAGCAGTTTATCGGCAGGGAGGTATGGCTACACCTTC
CDR3aa: CASSLSAGRYGYTF
len: 14
v_gene: TRBV28
abundance: -
d_gene: -
j_gene: TRBJ1-2

CDR3nt: TGTGCCAGCAGCCAAGGAACGGGGTACCAAGAGACCCAGTACTTC
CDR3aa: CASSQGTGYQETQYF
len: 15
v_gene: TRBV3-1
abundance: -
d_gene: -
j_gene: TRBJ2-5

CDR3nt: TGTGCCAGCAGTTTATTGGGTGGAGGTGAGCAGTTCTTC
CDR3aa: CASSLLGGGEQFF
len: 13
v_gene: TRBV27
abundance: -
d_gene: -
j_gene: TRBJ2-1

CDR3nt: TGTGCCAGCATTGGGGAGGCCAGCTCTGGGGCCAACGTCCTGACTTTC
CDR3aa: CASIGEASSGANVLTF
len: 16
v_gene: TRBV12-3/TRBV12-4
abundance: -
d_gene: -
j_gene: TRBJ2-6

CDR3nt: TGTGCCAGCAGCCCGATGGGCGGGAGCGGCACCGGGGAGCTGTTTTTT
CDR3aa: CASSPMGGSGTGELFF
len: 16
v_gene: TRBV5-6
abundance: -
d_gene: TRBD2
j_gene: TRBJ2-2

CDR3nt: TGCGCCAGCAGTCACCCCGAACGAATGCTAGCCAAAAACATTCAGTACTTC
CDR3aa: CASSHPERMLAKNIQYF
len: 17
v_gene: TRBV23-1
abundance: -
d_gene: -
j_gene: TRBJ2-4

CDR3nt: TGTGCCAGCAGTACCCTCGGGGGGTTAGGAGCTTTCTTT
CDR3aa: CASSTLGGLGAFF
len: 13
v_gene: TRBV12-3/TRBV12-4
abundance: -
d_gene: -
j_gene: TRBJ1-1

CDR3nt: TGTGCCAGCAGACCTCCAGGGGGCCGGGGTCAGCCCCAGCATTTT
CDR3aa: CASRPPGGRGQPQHF
len: 15
v_gene: TRBV12-3/TRBV12-4
abundance: -
d_gene: TRBD1
j_gene: TRBJ1-5

CDR3nt: TGCGCCAGCAGCTTCGCGTTGGAAGATGGCTACACCTTC
CDR3aa: CASSFALEDGYTF
len: 13
v_gene: TRBV5-1
abundance: -
d_gene: -
j_gene: TRBJ1-2

CDR3nt: TGTGCCACCAGTGATTACCAGGGCACAGATACGCAGTATTTT
CDR3aa: CATSDYQGTDTQYF
len: 14
v_gene: TRBV24-1
abundance: -
d_gene: -
j_gene: TRBJ2-3

CDR3nt: TGTGCCAGCAGCTTGGACAGGGTTCTTAATGAAAAACTGTTTTTT
CDR3aa: CASSLDRVLNEKLFF
len: 15
v_gene: TRBV7-2
abundance: -
d_gene: TRBD1
j_gene: TRBJ1-4

CDR3nt: TGTGCCTGGAGTGCACCAGGCACAGATACGCAGTATTTT
CDR3aa: CAWSAPGTDTQYF
len: 13
v_gene: TRBV30
abundance: -
d_gene: -
j_gene: TRBJ2-3

CDR3nt: TGTGCCAGTAGTACCCATGGGGGGCTAGCCAAAAACATTCAGTACTTC
CDR3aa: CASSTHGGLAKNIQYF
len: 16
v_gene: TRBV19
abundance: -
d_gene: -
j_gene: TRBJ2-4

CDR3nt: TGTGCCAGTGCACAGGGGAGAAATCAGCCCCAGCATTTT
CDR3aa: CASAQGRNQPQHF
len: 13
v_gene: TRBV19
abundance: -
d_gene: TRBD1
j_gene: TRBJ1-5

CDR3nt: TGCAGTGCTAGGTCGGGACGGAGGAACACTGAAGCTTTCTTT
CDR3aa: CSARSGRRNTEAFF
len: 14
v_gene: TRBV20-1
abundance: -
d_gene: -
j_gene: TRBJ1-1

CDR3nt: TGTGCCAGTAGTTCTAGCGGGAGGACCACCGGGGAGCTGTTTTTT
CDR3aa: CASSSSGRTTGELFF
len: 15
v_gene: TRBV19
abundance: -
d_gene: TRBD2
j_gene: TRBJ2-2

CDR3nt: TGTGCCAGCAACCGAGGCAGCTTGAACACTGAAGCTTTCTTT
CDR3aa: CASNRGSLNTEAFF
len: 14
v_gene: TRBV7-2
abundance: -
d_gene: -
j_gene: TRBJ1-1

CDR3nt: TGTGCTAGTGCAGATACGCAGTATTTT
CDR3aa: CASADTQYF
len: 9
v_gene: TRBV12-5
abundance: -
d_gene: -
j_gene: TRBJ2-3

CDR3nt: TGTGCCAGCAGCTTGGATTGGTCGGCAGCGAACACTGAAGCTTTCTTT
CDR3aa: CASSLDWSAANTEAFF
len: 16
v_gene: TRBV5-4
abundance: -
d_gene: -
j_gene: TRBJ1-1

CDR3nt: TGTGCCAGCAGTGACTGGTCCTACAATGAGCAGTTCTTC
CDR3aa: CASSDWSYNEQFF
len: 13
v_gene: TRBV2
abundance: -
d_gene: -
j_gene: TRBJ2-1

CDR3nt: TGTGCCAGCAGCCAGTCTCCTGGAGGGGGAAGCACAGATACGCAGTATTTT
CDR3aa: CASSQSPGGGSTDTQYF
len: 17
v_gene: TRBV4-2
abundance: -
d_gene: -
j_gene: TRBJ2-3

CDR3nt: TGCAGTGCTAGAGATCCCGTGACGGGGAACACTGAAGCTTTCTTT
CDR3aa: CSARDPVTGNTEAFF
len: 15
v_gene: TRBV20-1
abundance: once
d_gene: -
j_gene: TRBJ1-1

CDR3nt: TGCAGTGCCTTCTCGGGACTAGCGGGGGGCCTTAGCTCCTACAATGAGCAGTTCTTC
CDR3aa: CSAFSGLAGGLSSYNEQFF
len: 19
v_gene: TRBV20-1
abundance: -
d_gene: TRBD2
j_gene: TRBJ2-1

CDR3nt: TGTGCCAGCAGAAGAGGAAACACCATATATTTT
CDR3aa: CASRRGNTIYF
len: 11
v_gene: TRBV13
abundance: -
d_gene: -
j_gene: TRBJ1-3

CDR3nt: TGTGCCAGCAGTTTATTTAGCGGGAGTTCCTACAATGAGCAGTTCTTC
CDR3aa: CASSLFSGSSYNEQFF
len: 16
v_gene: TRBV12-3/TRBV12-4
abundance: -
d_gene: TRBD2
j_gene: TRBJ2-1

CDR3nt: TGTGCCAGCAGTGAGAGACAGGGGACTTATGGCTACACCTTC
CDR3aa: CASSERQGTYGYTF
len: 14
v_gene: TRBV2
abundance: -
d_gene: TRBD1
j_gene: TRBJ1-2

CDR3nt: TGTGCCAGCAGTGAATTCGGCAGGGGGCGCGAAAAACTGTTTTTT
CDR3aa: CASSEFGRGREKLFF
len: 15
v_gene: TRBV6-1
abundance: -
d_gene: TRBD1
j_gene: TRBJ1-4

CDR3nt: TGCGCCAGCAGCCAAGCGACCCCGGGACAGGGTTCGGGAAACATTCAGTACTTC
CDR3aa: CASSQATPGQGSGNIQYF
len: 18
v_gene: TRBV4-1
abundance: -
d_gene: TRBD1
j_gene: TRBJ2-4

CDR3nt: TGCAGTGCTAGAACGACTGTGAACACTGAAGCTTTCTTT
CDR3aa: CSARTTVNTEAFF
len: 13
v_gene: TRBV20-1
abundance: -
d_gene: -
j_gene: TRBJ1-1

CDR3nt: TGTGCCAGCAGCCCCGGGAGGGGGAGGCAGCCCCAGCATTTT
CDR3aa: CASSPGRGRQPQHF
len: 14
v_gene: TRBV5-4
abundance: -
d_gene: -
j_gene: TRBJ1-5

CDR3nt: TGTGCCACCAGTGTTCGGGCAGATACGCAGTATTTT
CDR3aa: CATSVRADTQYF
len: 12
v_gene: TRBV24-1
abundance: once
d_gene: -
j_gene: TRBJ2-3

CDR3nt: TGTGCCAGCAGCTTAGATGGGAATTTGGGCACTGAAGCTTTCTTT
CDR3aa: CASSLDGNLGTEAFF
len: 15
v_gene: TRBV7-9
abundance: -
d_gene: -
j_gene: TRBJ1-1